The clone carrying this TCR beta chain was counted at least ten times. What it binds is unknown. This specimen comes from a study of neurological immune-mediated disorders. The output of every sequencing run exceeded 170 million TCR-beta sequences, derived from 15-18 subjects. TCRdb redid the calling of the 5' RACE reads with MiXCR, one entry per CDR3 protein. This sample has some 80,000 distinct CDR3 sequences, with approximately 6% found just once. Overall study findings and caveats: Phylogenetic grouping assigned the repertoires of 18 of 34 multiple sclerosis patients to a single related-CDR3 cluster, which may represent a signature.

The germline V gene encodes CDR1 SGHRS and CDR2 YFSETQ. The J segment lost 7 bases and the V segment lost 2 bases, leaving 6 bases of the junction unmatched. The CDR3 contains 15 residues. Time point given: longitudinal time-point 2. The J gene is TRBJ2-1, the V gene TRBV5-1; 10 nucleotides match TRBD2. This sequence originates from a woman aged 60 to 75 with multiple sclerosis. The sample taken for sequencing was PBMCs. The CDR3 DNA sequence: TGCGCCAGCAGCTTTATAGCGGGGGGCCGGAATGAGCAGTTCTTC. Translation: CASSFIAGGRNEQFF. The variable domain in full, with the rest retrieved from reference TRBV5-1 and TRBJ2-1, is KAGVTQTPRYLIKTRGQQVTLSCSPISGHRSVSWYQQTPGQGLQFLFEYFSETQRNKGNFPGRFSGRQFSNSRSEMNVSTLELGDSALYLCASSFIAGGRNEQFFGPGTRLTVL.